This TCR beta chain was sequenced for a study of cytomegalovirus exposure and HLA in healthy donors. Findings and limits, study-wide: In a later analysis, TCR association rates varied by HLA locus: DRB1 most, HLA-C fewest. The study labeled 164 TCR beta chains cytomegalovirus-associated.

On this clone itself: The antigen remains unidentified.

Germline values: CDR1 SNHLY, CDR2 FYNNEI. The CDR3 extends over 12 amino acids. V lost 3 bases, J lost 7 bases, and 7 bases lay in between. Use of 60 Vbeta and 13 Jbeta primers characterized the PCR. Per the original methods: A later analysis tallied approximately 87 million unique TCR beta chains, some 12 million of them shared. TCRdb's table, derived via immunoSEQ multiplex PCR, lists solely in-frame clones and lacks some. V, J and clone size are taken as reported in that table, and D and trimming were inferred from the DNA itself. Of approximately 110,000 clones in the sample, 73% were seen once. Sequenced material: PBMCs. The chain carries TRBV2 and TRBJ2-4; D gene unclear. This TCR was sampled from a man aged 40-49 years in good health and CMV-seronegative. The CDR3 DNA reads TGTGCCAGCAGTGACGCGGTTAACATTCAGTACTTC. Translating gives CASSDAVNIQYF.